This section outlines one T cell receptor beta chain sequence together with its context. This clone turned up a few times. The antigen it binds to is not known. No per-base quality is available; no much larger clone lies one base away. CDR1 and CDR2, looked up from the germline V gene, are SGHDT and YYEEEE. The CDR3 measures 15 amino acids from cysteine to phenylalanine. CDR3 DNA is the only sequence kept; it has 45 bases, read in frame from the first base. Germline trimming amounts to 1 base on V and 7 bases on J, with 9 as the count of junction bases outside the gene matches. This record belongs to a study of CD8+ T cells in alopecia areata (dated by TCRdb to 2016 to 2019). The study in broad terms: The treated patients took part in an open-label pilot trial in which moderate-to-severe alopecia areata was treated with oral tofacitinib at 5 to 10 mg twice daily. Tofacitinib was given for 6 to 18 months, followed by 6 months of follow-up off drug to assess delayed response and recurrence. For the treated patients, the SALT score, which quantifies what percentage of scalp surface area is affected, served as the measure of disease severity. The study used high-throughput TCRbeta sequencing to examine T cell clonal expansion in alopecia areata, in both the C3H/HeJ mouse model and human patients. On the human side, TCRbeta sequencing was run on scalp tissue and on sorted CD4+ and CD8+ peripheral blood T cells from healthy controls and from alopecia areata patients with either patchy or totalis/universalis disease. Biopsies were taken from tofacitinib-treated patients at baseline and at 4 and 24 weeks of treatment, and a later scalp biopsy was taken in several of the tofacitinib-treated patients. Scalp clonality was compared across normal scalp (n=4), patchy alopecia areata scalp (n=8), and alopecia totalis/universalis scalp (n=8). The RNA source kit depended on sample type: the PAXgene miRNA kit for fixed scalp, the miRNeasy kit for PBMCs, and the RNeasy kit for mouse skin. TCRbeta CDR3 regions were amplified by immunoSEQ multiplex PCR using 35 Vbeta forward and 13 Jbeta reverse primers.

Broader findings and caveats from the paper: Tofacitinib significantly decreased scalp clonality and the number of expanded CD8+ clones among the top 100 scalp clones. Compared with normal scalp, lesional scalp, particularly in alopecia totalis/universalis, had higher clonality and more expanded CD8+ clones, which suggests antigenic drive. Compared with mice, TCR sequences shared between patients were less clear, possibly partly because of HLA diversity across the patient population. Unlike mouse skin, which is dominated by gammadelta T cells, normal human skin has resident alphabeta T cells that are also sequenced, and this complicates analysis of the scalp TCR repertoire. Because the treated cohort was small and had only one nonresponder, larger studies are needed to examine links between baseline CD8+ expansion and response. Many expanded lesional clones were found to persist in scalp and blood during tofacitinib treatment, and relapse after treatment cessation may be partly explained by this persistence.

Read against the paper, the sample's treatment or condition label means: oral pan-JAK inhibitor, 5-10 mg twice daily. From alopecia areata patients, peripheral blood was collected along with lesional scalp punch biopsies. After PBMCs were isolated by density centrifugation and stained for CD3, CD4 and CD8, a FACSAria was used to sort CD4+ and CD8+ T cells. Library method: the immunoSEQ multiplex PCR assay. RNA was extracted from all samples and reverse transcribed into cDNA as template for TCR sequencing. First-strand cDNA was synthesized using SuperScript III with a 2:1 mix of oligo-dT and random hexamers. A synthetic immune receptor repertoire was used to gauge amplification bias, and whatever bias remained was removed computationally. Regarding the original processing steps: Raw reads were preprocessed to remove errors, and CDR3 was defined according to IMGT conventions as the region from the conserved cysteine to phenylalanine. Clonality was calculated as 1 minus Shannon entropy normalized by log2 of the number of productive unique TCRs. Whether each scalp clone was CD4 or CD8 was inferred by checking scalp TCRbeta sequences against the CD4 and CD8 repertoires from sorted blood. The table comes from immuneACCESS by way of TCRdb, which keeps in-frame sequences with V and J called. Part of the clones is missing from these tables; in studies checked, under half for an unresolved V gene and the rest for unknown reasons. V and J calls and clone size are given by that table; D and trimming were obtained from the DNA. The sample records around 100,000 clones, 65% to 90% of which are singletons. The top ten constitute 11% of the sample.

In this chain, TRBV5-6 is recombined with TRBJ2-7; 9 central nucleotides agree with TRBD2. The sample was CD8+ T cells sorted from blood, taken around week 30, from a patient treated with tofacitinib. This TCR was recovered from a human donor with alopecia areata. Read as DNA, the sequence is TGTGCCAGCAGCTTGTCCGCGCTAGCGGGGCGAGAGCAGTACTTC. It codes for CASSLSALAGREQYF.